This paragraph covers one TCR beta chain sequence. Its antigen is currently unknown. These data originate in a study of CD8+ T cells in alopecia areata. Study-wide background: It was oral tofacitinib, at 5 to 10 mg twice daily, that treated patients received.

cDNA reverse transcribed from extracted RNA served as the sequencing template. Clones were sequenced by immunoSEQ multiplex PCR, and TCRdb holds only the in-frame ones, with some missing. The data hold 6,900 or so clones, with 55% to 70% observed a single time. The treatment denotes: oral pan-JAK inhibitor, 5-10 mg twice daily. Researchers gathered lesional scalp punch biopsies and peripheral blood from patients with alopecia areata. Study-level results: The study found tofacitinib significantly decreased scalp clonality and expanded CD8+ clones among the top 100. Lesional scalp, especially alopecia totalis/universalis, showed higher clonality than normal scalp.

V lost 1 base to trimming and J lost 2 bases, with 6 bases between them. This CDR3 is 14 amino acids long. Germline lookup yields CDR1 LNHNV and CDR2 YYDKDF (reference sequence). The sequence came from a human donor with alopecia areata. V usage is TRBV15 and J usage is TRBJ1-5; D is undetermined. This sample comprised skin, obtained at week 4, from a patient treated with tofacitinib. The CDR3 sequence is CATSRGGGNQPQHF. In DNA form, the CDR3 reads TGTGCCACCAGCAGAGGTGGAGGCAATCAGCCCCAGCATTTT.